A selection of T cell receptor beta chains follows, all from one sample in a study of T cells in Graves' hyperthyroidism and ophthalmopathy. TCRdb reanalysed the multiplex PCR reads using MiXCR and keeps one entry per CDR3 protein. In the table there are hundreds of thousands of distinct CDR3 sequences, roughly a third of which are singletons. The sequenced sample was blood. The receptor set was obtained from a woman in her thirties or forties with Graves' hyperthyroidism. CDR3s include the opening cysteine and the closing phenylalanine or tryptophan. D genes are given only for firm matches. Clone sizes are given selectively: once, few, many, or a class where the clone is expanded.

DNA,CDR3,size,D,V,J
TGTGCCAGCAGCGTAGGAGGGACAGGGGGCACTGAAGCTTTCTTT,CASSVGGTGGTEAFF,few,TRBD1,TRBV9,TRBJ1-1
TGTGCCAGCACCCGGGACAGGGCGCGGGTTGGCTACACCTTC,CASTRDRARVGYTF,.,TRBD1,TRBV12-3/TRBV12-4,TRBJ1-2
TGTGCCAGCAGCTCGTACCGGGACAGTCTGGGAAACACCATATATTTT,CASSSYRDSLGNTIYF,few,TRBD1,TRBV7-2,TRBJ1-3
TGTGCCAGCAGCGCGACCGGGGACCGCTCGGTGGCGAATCAGCCCCAGCATTTT,CASSATGDRSVANQPQHF,.,.,TRBV9,TRBJ1-5
TGTGCCACCAGCAGGGGGACGGGTAACTATGGCTACACCTTC,CATSRGTGNYGYTF,.,.,TRBV15,TRBJ1-2
TGCAGCGGCTCCCACAGCCTCCGGACGGAGGGGAACACTGAAGCTTTCTTT,CSGSHSLRTEGNTEAFF,.,.,TRBV29-1,TRBJ1-1
TGCGCCAGCAGCCAAAACAGAGGGGGGAGAGAGACCCAGTACTTC,CASSQNRGGRETQYF,few,.,TRBV4-3,TRBJ2-5
TGTGTCAGCAGCGTAGCTGGGGTTGGAAACACCATATATTTT,CVSSVAGVGNTIYF,.,.,TRBV12-3/TRBV12-4,TRBJ1-3
TGCAGCGGACGGGGCGCAATCTACGAGCAGTACTTC,CSGRGAIYEQYF,.,.,TRBV29-1,TRBJ2-7
TGTGCCAGCAGTTTTTTTGGAGGGACCACTGAAGCTTTCTTT,CASSFFGGTTEAFF,many,.,TRBV12-3/TRBV12-4,TRBJ1-1
TGTGCCATCAGTGCCGCAGGGCAGGCTAATGGCTACACCTTC,CAISAAGQANGYTF,.,.,TRBV10-3,TRBJ1-2
TGCGCCAGCAGCCAAGATCGGGGCACAGATACGCAGTATTTT,CASSQDRGTDTQYF,.,.,TRBV4-3,TRBJ2-3
TGTGCCAGCCGTACCCCGGGACTAGCGGGCCCCTACGAGCAGTACTTC,CASRTPGLAGPYEQYF,.,TRBD2,TRBV7-2,TRBJ2-7
TGTGCCAGCAGTTCCGGGGCTCTCTCTCAAGAGACCCAGTACTTC,CASSSGALSQETQYF,.,.,TRBV7-8,TRBJ2-5
TGTGCCAGCAGCCGCGGACAGGGGCTTAGGAAGACCCAGTACTTC,CASSRGQGLRKTQYF,.,TRBD1,TRBV6-5,TRBJ2-5
TGCGCCAGCAGTGAGTACAGGTCGACTGAAGCTTTCTTT,CASSEYRSTEAFF,.,.,TRBV10-2,TRBJ1-1
TGCGCCAGCAGCCAAGACCCGATGCAACCACTAGCTAACTATGGCTACACCTTC,CASSQDPMQPLANYGYTF,.,.,TRBV4-3,TRBJ1-2
TGTGCCAGCAGTCCCCGGGTAGGGGGGGGGTTCGACGAGCAGTACTTC,CASSPRVGGGFDEQYF,.,.,TRBV12-3/TRBV12-4,TRBJ2-7
TGTGCCAGCAGCGCTCCAGGATTGGGCACTGAAGCTTTCTTT,CASSAPGLGTEAFF,.,.,TRBV2,TRBJ1-1
TGCAGTGCTAGAGATGGGGGACAGTTCCAAGAGACCCAGTACTTC,CSARDGGQFQETQYF,many,TRBD1,TRBV20-1,TRBJ2-5
TGTGCCAGCAGCCTCCCTCAGGGGGCCCAAGAGACCCAGTACTTC,CASSLPQGAQETQYF,few,TRBD1,TRBV7-9,TRBJ2-5
TGTGCCTCAACCGGGACAGAAGGTAGCGCCATATATTTT,CASTGTEGSAIYF,.,TRBD1,TRBV10-3,TRBJ1-3
TGTGCCAGCAGCGATGACGGGGGTAGTTCACCCCTCCACTTT,CASSDDGGSSPLHF,many,.,TRBV9,TRBJ1-6